These 16 T cell receptor beta chains came from one sample sequenced in a study of T cells in localized non-small cell lung cancer. TCRdb's table, derived via immunoSEQ multiplex PCR, lists solely in-frame clones and lacks some. The table has around 30,000 clones, 88% seen once; the top ten hold roughly 13%. The specimen comprised peripheral blood, sampled before any cancer treatment. These receptors all stem from an older female donor with stage III squamous cell lung carcinoma.

V is TRBV27 and J is TRBJ2-2; maybe TRBD2 (5 bases). Trimming cost V 6 bases and J 0 bases, with 8 bases left between them. CDR1 and CDR2 (germline): MNHEY, SMNVEV (reference sequence). This CDR3 has 14 residues. This CDR3 is CASSRLPNTGELFF. As DNA, the CDR3 is TGTGCCAGCAGCAGACTACCGAACACCGGGGAGCTGTTTTTT.

This chain uses TRBV2 with TRBJ2-5; TRBD1 agrees at 7 bases. There are 13 residues in the CDR3. Germline CDR1 reads SNHLY; CDR2 reads FYNNEI. The V gene end was trimmed by 8 bases and the J gene end by 2 bases; junction bases not matched to a gene: 5. The CDR3 DNA follows: TGTGCCAGCGTTGTCAGGGGGCAAGAGACCCAGTACTTC. Residues: CASVVRGQETQYF.

A remark on this clone: Other DNA sequences within the sample encode an identical CDR3. The chain links TRBV6-4 to TRBJ2-1; 9 bases align to TRBD2. This CDR3 comprises 17 residues. Germline assignment: CDR1 MRHNA and CDR2 SNTAGT. J gave up 7 bases and V 0 bases, and 10 bases lay outside the gene matches. The CDR3 region is CASSDSWSSGMGNEQFF. The CDR3, as DNA: TGTGCCAGCAGTGACTCATGGTCTAGCGGGATGGGAAATGAGCAGTTCTTC.

V and J are TRBV6-6 and TRBJ2-3; TRBD2 is a possible D gene (5 bases). V lost 7 bases, J lost 0 bases, and 8 bases lay in between. CDR1 and CDR2 from the germline V gene are MNHNY and SVGAGI (reference sequence). The CDR3 extends over 13 amino acids. CDR3 coding DNA: TGTGCCAGCACCCGCGGGAGCACAGATACGCAGTATTTT. This translates into CASTRGSTDTQYF.

The chain combines TRBV5-8 with TRBJ2-3, with 10 bases matching TRBD2. This CDR3 contains 16 residues. Trimming at V came to 4 bases and at J to 2 bases, leaving 7 bases not matched to a gene. Looked up from germline, CDR1 is SGHTS and CDR2 is YDEGEE. DNA of the CDR3: TGTGCCAGCAGCCGGTTAGCGGGGGGACTCACAGATACGCAGTATTTT. Its protein is CASSRLAGGLTDTQYF. Drawing the rest from reference TRBV5-8 and TRBJ2-3, the complete variable domain is EAGVTQSPTHLIKTRGQQATLRCSPISGHTSVYWYQQALGLGLQFLLWYDEGEERNRGNFPPRFSGRQFPNYSSELNVNALELEDSALYLCASSRLAGGLTDTQYFGPGTRLTVL.

The chain has TRBV5-8 and TRBJ2-1; the D gene is possibly TRBD2 (6 bases). Trimming took off 5 bases at V and 11 bases at J, with 23 bases between the two ends. The CDR3 consists of 15 residues. Germline CDR1 reads SGHTS; CDR2 reads YDEGEE. CDR3 DNA: TGTGCCAGCAGATCCGATTCGGGCGGGATAAATAAGCAGTTCTTC. It is translated as CASRSDSGGINKQFF.

The chain employs TRBV28 and TRBJ2-4; TRBD1 aligns across 9 bases. V was pared by 7 bases and J by 7 bases, with 14 bases of the junction left unmatched. The CDR3 contains 16 residues. Germline V gene lookup returns CDR1 MDHEN and CDR2 SYDVKM. CDR3 protein: CASTPSVGQGGNIQYF. CDR3 in DNA: TGTGCCAGCACCCCCAGTGTGGGACAGGGCGGGAACATTCAGTACTTC.

The table lists this clone with a count of one. J is TRBJ2-5 and V is TRBV4-3; 9 bases are a match to TRBD1. The CDR3 is 16 residues long. Germline trimming cut 1 base from V and 5 bases from J; bases unmatched to any gene: 8. Germline V CDR1 and CDR2: LGHNA, YSLEER. This CDR3 reads CASSQASGTGWETQYF. Here the CDR3 DNA reads TGCGCCAGCAGCCAAGCCTCCGGGACAGGGTGGGAGACCCAGTACTTC.

The chain joins TRBV19 to TRBJ2-2; D is unresolved. V was shortened by 5 bases and J by 1 base, with 5 bases between the two germline ends. CDR3 length: 13 residues. Germline V gives CDR1 LNHDA, CDR2 SQIVND (reference sequence). The CDR3 DNA reads TGTGCCAGTAGTCCTCTGAACACCGGGGAGCTGTTTTTT. Translated, it gives CASSPLNTGELFF.

This chain connects TRBV7-2 to TRBJ2-3; possible D gene TRBD2, 6 bases. Germline V gene sequence: CDR1 SGHTA, CDR2 FQGNSA. The germline V and J ends were trimmed by 1 base and 1 base, with 12 bases remaining between them. The CDR3 length is 16 residues. CDR3 nucleotides: TGTGCCAGCAGCTTAGGTCGCGGGGTCCGCACAGATACGCAGTATTTT. It specifies CASSLGRGVRTDTQYF.

The chain carries TRBV4-1 and TRBJ1-2; 7 bases match TRBD1. The CDR3 length is 16 residues. Trimming at V came to 1 base and at J to 0 bases, leaving 5 bases not matched to a gene. CDR1 is MGHRA, CDR2 YSYEKL, per germline. This CDR3 is CASSQAPTGTNYGYTF. The DNA of the CDR3 is TGCGCCAGCAGCCAAGCTCCGACAGGGACTAACTATGGCTACACCTTC.

The chain links TRBV29-1 to TRBJ2-7, with D maybe TRBD1 (5 bases). The CDR3 loop spans 13 amino acids. Trimming took 7 bases from V and 6 from J, leaving 19 bases between them. Germline V gene sequence: CDR1 SQVTM, CDR2 ANQGSEA. The CDR3 reads CSGLTDSHREQYF. CDR3 bases: TGCAGCGGCCTGACAGATTCCCACCGCGAGCAGTACTTC.

This chain joins TRBV19 and TRBJ1-2; no definite D call. The CDR3 consists of 18 residues. Germline values: CDR1 LNHDA, CDR2 SQIVND (reference sequence). Trimming left V 3 bases short and J 1 base short, with 21 bases between. The CDR3 here is CASSILDYGGVNNYGYTF. In DNA, the CDR3 is TGTGCCAGTAGTATCCTTGACTACGGAGGTGTCAATAACTATGGCTACACCTTC.

The chain has TRBV7-7 and TRBJ1-5; no clear D. The germline V and J ends were trimmed by 4 bases and 5 bases, with 15 bases remaining between them. Germline loops: CDR1 SSHAT, CDR2 FNYEAQ (reference sequence). CDR3 length: 15 amino acids. In DNA, the CDR3 is TGTGCCAGCAGCTCCACCCGGTCTGGAGATCAGCCCCAGCATTTT. As protein: CASSSTRSGDQPQHF.

The chain recombines TRBV5-1 with TRBJ1-5; 9 bases align to TRBD1. V lost 3 bases, J lost 5 bases, and 3 bases stayed unmatched. The germline gives CDR1 SGHRS, CDR2 YFSETQ. The CDR3 sequence is 14 residues long. The CDR3 DNA is TGCGCCAGCAGCTGGGGACAGGGTGATCAGCCCCAGCATTTT. It is translated as CASSWGQGDQPQHF.

The chain is built from TRBV5-1 and TRBJ2-5, with 10 bases identical to TRBD1. CDR1 SGHRS and CDR2 YFSETQ come from the germline V gene. The CDR3 totals 15 residues. V lost 7 bases to trimming and J lost 0 bases; unmatched junction nucleotides: 6. CDR3 coding DNA: TGCGCCAGCCAGTTGGGGACAGGGGACCAAGAGACCCAGTACTTC. Encoded protein: CASQLGTGDQETQYF.